This T cell receptor (beta chain) is from a study of CXCR3-negative and CXCR3-positive naive CD8 T cells. Study-wide findings and caveats: Greater hydrophobicity was found in TRB CDR3s of CXCR3-positive naive cells than of CXCR3-negative naive cells.

A word on this clonotype: Antigen unknown.

The CDR3 runs 14 residues. Germline V gene sequence: CDR1 DFQATT, CDR2 SNEGSKA (reference sequence). In preparing the TRB cDNA libraries, 5' RACE with UMI labels was used. For each CDR3 protein, TCRdb gives one entry from its re-call of the 5' RACE reads, without DNA. The sample holds over 100,000 distinct CDR3 sequences. The chain has TRBV20-1 and TRBJ2-5; TCRdb selects TRBD1, and the lack of DNA leaves this call unchecked. This TCR derives from a human donor in good health. Some clones in this sample may be carry-over from other donors' samples. The sequencing sample was made of naive CXCR3+ CD8+ T cells from blood. Subset defined: CD45RO-CCR7+CD27+CD95- naive CD8+ T cells expressing CXCR3 (TNR3+). This CDR3 reads CSSGTGGDLGTQYF.